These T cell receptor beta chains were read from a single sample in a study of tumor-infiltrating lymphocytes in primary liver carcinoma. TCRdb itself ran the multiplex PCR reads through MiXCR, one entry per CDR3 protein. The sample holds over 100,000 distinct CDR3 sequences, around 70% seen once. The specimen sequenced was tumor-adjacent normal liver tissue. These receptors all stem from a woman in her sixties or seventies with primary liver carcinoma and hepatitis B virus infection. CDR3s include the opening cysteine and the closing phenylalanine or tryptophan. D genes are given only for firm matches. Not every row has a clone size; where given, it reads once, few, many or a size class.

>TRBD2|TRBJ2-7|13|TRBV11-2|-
TGTGGCAGCAGCCTAACTAGCGGGGGCGAGAAGTACTTC
CGSSLTSGGEKYF
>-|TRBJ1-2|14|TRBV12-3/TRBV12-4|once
TGTGCCAGCGGTTTAGGCAGGACCAACTATGGTTACACCTTC
CASGLGRTNYGYTF
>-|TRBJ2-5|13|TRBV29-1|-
TGCGGCGTTGCGCGGGACATCCAGGAGACCCATTACTTC
CGVARDIQETHYF
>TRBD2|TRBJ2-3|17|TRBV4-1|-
TGTGCCAGCAGCCAAGGTTCGGGCGGGAGTAGCTCAGATACGCAGTATTTT
CASSQGSGGSSSDTQYF
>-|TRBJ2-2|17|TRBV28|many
TGTGCCAGCAGTACTCCTAGCGCGACCGCCAACACCGGGGAGCTGTTTTTT
CASSTPSATANTGELFF
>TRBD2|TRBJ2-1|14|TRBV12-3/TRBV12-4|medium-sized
TGTGCCAGCAGTTTAGGGGGGAGCGGGAGGGCCGCGGTCTTC
CASSLGGSGRAAVF
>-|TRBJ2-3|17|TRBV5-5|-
TGTGCCAGCAGCTTCAGGGGCGGGGGTGCCGGCACAGATACGCAGTATTTT
CASSFRGGGAGTDTQYF
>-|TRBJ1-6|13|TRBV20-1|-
TGCAGTGCTAGTCTATTCCCTTATTCATCCCTCCACTTT
CSASLFPYSSLHF
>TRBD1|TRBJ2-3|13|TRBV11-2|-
TGTGCCTCTCACAGGGGAATCACAGATACGCATTATTTT
CASHRGITDTHYF
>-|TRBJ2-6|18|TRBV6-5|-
TGTGCCAGCAGTTACCGACTAGTGGGGCCCTCTGGGGCCACCGTCCTGACTTTC
CASSYRLVGPSGATVLTF
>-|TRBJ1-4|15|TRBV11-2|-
TGTGCCAGCAGCGTCTCGATAGAGGAGGGTGAAAAACTGTTTTTT
CASSVSIEEGEKLFF
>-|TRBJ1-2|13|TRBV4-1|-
TGCATCAGCAGCCAAGTGGTCTTGGATGGCTACACCTTC
CISSQVVLDGYTF
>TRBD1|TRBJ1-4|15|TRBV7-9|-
TGTGCCAGCAACTCCTTACAGGGGACCGGTGAAAAACTGTTTTTT
CASNSLQGTGEKLFF
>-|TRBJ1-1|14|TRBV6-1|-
TGTGCCAGCGGTGAAAGGGGGGTAGAGGTGCAAGCTTTTTTT
CASGERGVEVQAFF
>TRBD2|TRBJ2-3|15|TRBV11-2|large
TGTGCCAGCAGCTCGGGACTAGCGGGACCAGATACGCAGTATTTT
CASSSGLAGPDTQYF
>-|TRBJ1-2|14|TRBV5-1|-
TGCGCCAGCAGCTCGTCAGAGAAGGACTATGGCTACACCTTC
CASSSSEKDYGYTF
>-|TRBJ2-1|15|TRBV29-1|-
TGCAGCGTTGAAGGGGGAGTCCCCCCCTACAATGAGCAGTTCTTC
CSVEGGVPPYNEQFF
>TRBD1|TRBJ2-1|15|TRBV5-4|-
TGTGCCAGCAGCCCCGGGACAGGGAAAGTCAATGAGCAGTTCTTC
CASSPGTGKVNEQFF
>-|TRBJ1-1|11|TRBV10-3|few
TGTGCCATCAGTGAGTCCCGAGACAGGTACTTT
CAISESRDRYF
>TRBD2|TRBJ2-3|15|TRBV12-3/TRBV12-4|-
TGTGCCAGCAGTCTACTAGCGGGAGCGCAGCTGGCGCAGTATTTT
CASSLLAGAQLAQYF
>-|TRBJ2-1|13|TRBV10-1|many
TGCGCCAGCAGTGTTGGACCTAGCCGGGAGCAGTTCTTC
CASSVGPSREQFF
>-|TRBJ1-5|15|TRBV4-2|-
TGTGCCAGCAGCCAAGAAAACAATGGCGGTCAGTCCCAGCATTTT
CASSQENNGGQSQHF
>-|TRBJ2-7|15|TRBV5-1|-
TGCGCCAGCAGGTCAGCCCCAACAGGGAACTACGAGCAGTACTTC
CASRSAPTGNYEQYF
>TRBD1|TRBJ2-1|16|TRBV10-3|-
TGTGCCATCGGTGAGCCCTCAGGGGGCCCCTACAATGAGCAGTTCTTC
CAIGEPSGGPYNEQFF
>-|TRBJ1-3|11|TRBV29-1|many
TGCAGCGTTCAGGTTGGAAACACCATATATTTT
CSVQVGNTIYF
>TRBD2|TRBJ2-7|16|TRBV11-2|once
TGTGCCAACAGCTATGGCGGGAGGACCTCGGGAAGCGAGCGGTACTTC
CANSYGGRTSGSERYF
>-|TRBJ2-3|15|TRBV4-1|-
TGCGCCAGCAGTCAAGACTACGATTACGCAGATACGCAGTATTTT
CASSQDYDYADTQYF
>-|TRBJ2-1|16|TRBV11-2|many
TGTGCCAGCAGCATTGGGGGAGGGGGGCGCTTCAATGAGCAGTTCTTC
CASSIGGGGRFNEQFF
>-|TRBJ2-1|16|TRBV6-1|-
TGTGCCAGCATGATTTTCGGGGCAGAACAAAACAATGAGCAGTTCTTC
CASMIFGAEQNNEQFF
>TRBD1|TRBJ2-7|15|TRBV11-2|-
TGTGCCAGCAGCTCTAGGGACAGGGGAAGATACGGGCAGTACTTC
CASSSRDRGRYGQYF
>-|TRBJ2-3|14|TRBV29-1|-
TGCAATGTTGCAGCAGGGTTCAGCACAGATACGCAGTATTTT
CNVAAGFSTDTQYF
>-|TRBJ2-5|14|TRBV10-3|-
TGTGTCATCAGTCTTAACGGGAAGGGTGAGACCCAGTACTTC
CVISLNGKGETQYF
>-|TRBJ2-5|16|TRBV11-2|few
TGTGCTAGCAGCTACTCCCGAGGTAGCGTGAGAGAGACCCAGTACTTC
CASSYSRGSVRETQYF
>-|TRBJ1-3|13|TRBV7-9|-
TGTGCCAGCAGCTGGGGCCGAGGGAACACCATATATTTT
CASSWGRGNTIYF
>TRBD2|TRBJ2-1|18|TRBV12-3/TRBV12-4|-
TGTGCCAGCAGTTTAGAGGCAGGGCCGGGACTAGCGTACAATGACCAGCTCTTC
CASSLEAGPGLAYNDQLF
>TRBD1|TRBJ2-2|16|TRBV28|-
TGTGCCAGCGGGGACAGGGCCCCATCGAACACCGGGGAGCTGTTTTTT
CASGDRAPSNTGELFF
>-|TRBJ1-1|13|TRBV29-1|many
TGCAGCGCCTCCAGGGATTTCTCCACTGAAGCTTTCTTT
CSASRDFSTEAFF
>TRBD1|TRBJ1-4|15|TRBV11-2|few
TGTGCCGGCAGCGATACGGGACAGCAAAATGAGAAACTGTTTTTT
CAGSDTGQQNEKLFF
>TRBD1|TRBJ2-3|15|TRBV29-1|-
TGCAGCGTTGGTGGACAGGGGGCAGGCACAGAAACGCAGTATTTT
CSVGGQGAGTETQYF
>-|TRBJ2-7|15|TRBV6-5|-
TGTGCCAGCAGTAAAAACGCGGGTGGACGTGGCGAGCAGTACTTC
CASSKNAGGRGEQYF
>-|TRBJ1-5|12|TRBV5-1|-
TGCGCCAGCAGCATCGTGGGAGGGCCCCAGCATTTT
CASSIVGGPQHF
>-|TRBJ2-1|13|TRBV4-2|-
TGTATCAGCAGCCGAGAATTCGACAATGAGCTGTTCTTC
CISSREFDNELFF
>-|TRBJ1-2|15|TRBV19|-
TGTGCCAGTAGTATAGCAGCGGTCGCTAACTATGGCTACACGTTC
CASSIAAVANYGYTF
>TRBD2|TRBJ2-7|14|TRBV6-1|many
TGTGCCAGCAGTGAGGGACTAGATACTTACGAGCAGTACTTC
CASSEGLDTYEQYF